This entry lists 21 T cell receptor beta chains sequenced from one sample in a study of T cell repertoires in cytomegalovirus infection. What these receptors recognize is not known. TCRdb ran MiXCR on the reads and lists one entry per CDR3 protein. This sample yields around 570,000 distinct CDR3 sequences, of which roughly 43% are seen a single time; 40% to 60% belongs to the top ten. The sample here was cultured PBMCs, taken from culture after CMV antigen stimulation. These receptors were obtained from a human donor in good health (CMV status not recorded). Some clones in this sample may be carry-over from other donors' samples.

The genes are TRBV28 and TRBJ2-5; D gene uncertain. The V end was cut by 2 bases, the J end by 4 bases, with 14 bases between. CDR3 size: 15 residues. CDR1 and CDR2 from the germline V gene are MDHEN and SYDVKM. Written as DNA, the CDR3 is TGTGCCAGCAGTTTACGGCCGGGTACGGGAGAGACCCAGTACTTC. This gives the protein CASSLRPGTGETQYF.

The chain has TRBV7-4 and TRBJ1-5; D gene unclear. Per the germline V gene, CDR1 is SGHVT and CDR2 is SQSDAQ. V dropped 1 base and J dropped 6 bases, with 19 bases sitting between them. CDR3 length: 17 amino acids. CDR3 amino acids: CASSLVLRGGSGQPQHF. The CDR3 nucleotides read TGTGCCAGCAGCTTAGTCCTCAGAGGAGGGAGCGGTCAGCCCCAGCATTTT.

The CDR3 sequence is CASSTALNTEAFF. Here the CDR3 DNA reads TGTGCCAGTAGTACAGCGCTGAACACTGAAGCTTTCTTT. V is TRBV19 and J is TRBJ1-1; D call uncertain. CDR1 and CDR2 (germline): LNHDA, SQIVND (reference sequence). The CDR3 totals 13 residues. Trimming took off 4 bases at V and 0 bases at J, with 6 bases between the two ends.

The chain has TRBV7-8 and TRBJ2-5, with D possibly TRBD2 on 5 matching bases. Germline CDR1 SGHVS, CDR2 FQNEAQ. The V end was cut by 0 bases, the J end by 5 bases, with 13 bases between. The CDR3 sequence is 15 residues long. CDR3 protein: CASSLARFGGETQYF. DNA of the CDR3: TGTGCCAGCAGCTTAGCGCGGTTCGGCGGGGAGACCCAGTACTTC.

This clonotype appeared a single time. This chain joins TRBV5-1 and TRBJ2-5; 9 positions agree with TRBD1. Germline-derived CDR1 and CDR2 are SGHRS and YFSETQ. This CDR3 comprises 18 residues. V gave up 2 bases and J gave up 4 bases; unmatched junction bases: 15. CDR3 in DNA: TGCGCCAGCAGCTTACCATGGCGGGGACAGGGTGATCTAGAGACCCAGTACTTC. This encodes CASSLPWRGQGDLETQYF.

The chain carries TRBV11-2 and TRBJ1-1, with 9 bases identical to TRBD1. This CDR3 has 14 amino acids. Germline V gene lookup returns CDR1 SGHAT and CDR2 FQNNGV. V dropped 7 bases and J dropped 4; count of bases not matched to a gene: 7. This chain's CDR3 is CASIKQGASTEAFF. The CDR3 DNA reads TGTGCCAGCATCAAACAGGGGGCAAGCACTGAAGCTTTCTTT.

This clonotype has ten or more counts. The rearrangement links TRBV7-2 to TRBJ2-1, with TRBD2 identical over 13 bases. Germline V lookup: CDR1 SGHTA, CDR2 FQGNSA. The CDR3 is 15 amino acids. Unmatched junction bases numbered 2, after V lost 5 bases and J lost 4 bases. The CDR3 DNA is TGTGCCAGCAGCACACTAGCGGGGGGGTACAATGAGCAGTTCTTC. Encoded protein: CASSTLAGGYNEQFF.

This clonotype was seen a few times. The CDR3 bases are TGTGCCAGCAGCTTCCGGGAGGGCCGGGGAGAGCAGTTCTTC. Its protein is CASSFREGRGEQFF. The chain recombines TRBV7-2 with TRBJ2-1; 8 bases map to TRBD2. Germline CDR1 is SGHTA and CDR2 is FQGNSA. This CDR3 region has 14 residues. After removal of 3 bases from V and 10 bases from J, the junction contained 8 bases not matched to a gene. Variable domain in full (rest from reference TRBV7-2 and TRBJ2-1): GAGVSQSPSNKVTEKGKDVELRCDPISGHTALYWYRQSLGQGLEFLIYFQGNSAPDKSGLPSDRFSAERTGGSVSTLTIQRTQQEDSAVYLCASSFREGRGEQFFGPGTRLTVL.

This clonotype was observed at least ten times. V is TRBV6-1 and J is TRBJ1-5; TRBD1 agrees at 7 bases. Per germline, CDR1 MNHNS and CDR2 SASEGT. V was pared by 6 bases and J by 7 bases, with 24 bases of the junction left unmatched. The CDR3 loop spans 19 amino acids. CDR3 sequence (DNA): TGTGCCAGCAGCCCCACTTCTTACCTGCTGACAGGGCGAAGGCAGCCCCAGCATTTT. Translated: CASSPTSYLLTGRRQPQHF.

This CDR3 is CASSEASPDTQYF. The CDR3 DNA is TGTGCCAGCAGTGAGGCGAGCCCGGATACGCAGTATTTT. The genes are TRBV6-1 and TRBJ2-3; no firm D call. Germline V gene lookup returns CDR1 MNHNS and CDR2 SASEGT. The CDR3 extends over 13 amino acids. V lost 3 bases and J 6 bases, leaving 10 bases between the germline ends.

This chain joins TRBV2 and TRBJ2-3; D may be TRBD1 (6 bases). From germline, CDR1 is SNHLY and CDR2 FYNNEI. The CDR3 length is 14 residues. Trimming cost V 6 bases and J 4 bases, with 14 bases left between them. The CDR3 sequence is CASSVGTNPDTQYF. CDR3 DNA sequence: TGTGCCAGCAGCGTTGGGACAAACCCAGATACGCAGTATTTT.

The chain carries TRBV29-1 and TRBJ1-3; D perhaps matches TRBD1 (5 bases). V lost 6 bases to trimming and J lost 0 bases, with 9 bases between them. CDR3 length equals 13 residues. CDR1 and CDR2 from the germline V gene are SQVTM and ANQGSEA. CDR3 sequence reads: CSVGLNSGNTIYF. CDR3 nucleotide sequence: TGCAGCGTGGGACTGAACTCTGGAAACACCATATATTTT.

This clonotype has more than one count but fewer than ten. This chain links TRBV12-3 or TRBV12-4 with TRBJ2-3, with D maybe TRBD2 (5 bases). The CDR3 extends over 12 amino acids. Trimming pared 7 bases from V and 5 bases from J, leaving 10 bases between. CDR3 protein: CASTRGGDTQYF. The CDR3 DNA follows: TGTGCCAGCACCCGTGGAGGAGATACGCAGTATTTT.

The chain is built from TRBV2 and TRBJ2-3, with TRBD2 identical over 7 bases. J lost 3 bases, V lost 7 bases, and 1 base had no gene match. CDR1 SNHLY and CDR2 FYNNEI come from the germline V gene. The CDR3 covers 12 residues. The CDR3 protein is CASTSGTDTQYF. The CDR3 region has the DNA TGTGCCAGCACTAGCGGTACAGATACGCAGTATTTT.

The chain uses TRBV7-2 and TRBJ2-7, with 9 bases aligning to TRBD2. CDR3 length: 17 residues. The trim removed 0 bases at V and 5 bases at J, leaving 11 bases unmatched. Germline assignment: CDR1 SGHTA and CDR2 FQGNSA. CDR3 bases: TGTGCCAGCAGCTTAGCCCTGGCGGGAGGGCAGGTGGACGAGCAGTACTTC. It is translated as CASSLALAGGQVDEQYF.

The V call is TRBV5-6, the J call TRBJ2-1; no definite D call. The germline V gene encodes CDR1 SGHDT and CDR2 YYEEEE. The CDR3 runs to 13 residues. V shed 2 bases and J shed 14 bases, with 17 bases lying between them. The CDR3 region has the DNA TGTGCCAGCAGCTTCTCCTCGGGTATCGGCGAGTTCTTC. It yields the protein CASSFSSGIGEFF. The full variable domain, completed using reference TRBV5-6 and TRBJ2-1, is DAGVTQSPTHLIKTRGQQVTLRCSPKSGHDTVSWYQQALGQGPQFIFQYYEEEERQRGNFPDRFSGHQFPNYSSELNVNALLLGDSALYLCASSFSSGIGEFFGPGTRLTVL.

The CDR3 DNA reads as TGTGCCAGCAGCCGGGGGGGCCAGGGAGAGACCCAGTACTTC. It translates to CASSRGGQGETQYF. The chain links TRBV6-8 to TRBJ2-5; 8 nucleotides match TRBD2. Trimming at V came to 6 bases and at J to 4 bases, leaving 7 bases not matched to a gene. This CDR3 has 14 amino acids. Germline lookup yields CDR1 MNHGY and CDR2 SAAAGT.

The rearrangement uses TRBV6-2 or TRBV6-3 and TRBJ1-5, with D uncertain. Trimming left V 6 bases short and J 3 bases short, with 18 bases between. The CDR3 totals 16 residues. Germline V lookup: CDR1 MNHEY, CDR2 SVGEGT. The CDR3 sequence: CASSPSGNGDNQPQHF. The CDR3 DNA reads TGTGCCAGCAGCCCCAGCGGGAATGGAGACAATCAGCCCCAGCATTTT.

This clonotype was counted between two and nine times. The genes are TRBV19 and TRBJ2-7, with 9 bases identical to TRBD1. Germline V gene data show CDR1 as LNHDA and CDR2 as SQIVND (reference sequence). V was clipped by 5 bases and J by 2 bases; unmatched bases: 7. This CDR3 region has 15 residues. The CDR3 region has the DNA TGTGCCAGTAGTTCTAGGGACAGGGCCACCTACGAGCAGTACTTC. It translates to CASSSRDRATYEQYF.

Written as DNA, the CDR3 is TGTGCCAGCAGAATCCTACAGGGCGCCTATGGCTACACCTTC. This translates into CASRILQGAYGYTF. The chain links TRBV2 to TRBJ1-2, with D maybe TRBD1 (6 bases). Looked up from germline, CDR1 is SNHLY and CDR2 is FYNNEI. Trimming pared 6 bases from V and 4 bases from J, leaving 15 bases between. CDR3 size: 14 residues.

This clonotype showed up just a few times. This chain connects TRBV12-3 or TRBV12-4 to TRBJ1-4; D may be TRBD1 (6 bases). The CDR3 has 14 amino acids. Between the trimmed V and J ends, which lost 3 bases and 4 bases, there was a span of 9 bases. The CDR3 here is CASSFEDSNEKLFF. CDR3 nucleotides: TGTGCCAGCAGTTTCGAGGACAGTAATGAAAAACTGTTTTTT.